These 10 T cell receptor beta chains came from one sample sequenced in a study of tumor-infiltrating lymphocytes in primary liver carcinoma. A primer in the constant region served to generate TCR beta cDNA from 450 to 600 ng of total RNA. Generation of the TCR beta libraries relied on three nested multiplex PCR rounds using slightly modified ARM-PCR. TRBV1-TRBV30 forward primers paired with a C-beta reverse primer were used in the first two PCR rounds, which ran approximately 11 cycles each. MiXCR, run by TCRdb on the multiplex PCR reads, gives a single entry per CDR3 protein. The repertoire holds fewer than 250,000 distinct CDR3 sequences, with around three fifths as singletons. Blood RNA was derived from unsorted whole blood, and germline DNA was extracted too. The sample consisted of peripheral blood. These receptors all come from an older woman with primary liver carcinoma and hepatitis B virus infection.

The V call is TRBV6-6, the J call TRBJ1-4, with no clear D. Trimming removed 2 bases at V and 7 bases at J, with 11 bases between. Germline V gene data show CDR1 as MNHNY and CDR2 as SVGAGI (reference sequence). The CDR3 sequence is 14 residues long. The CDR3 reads CASSYGVAGEKLFF. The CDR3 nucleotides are TGTGCCAGCAGTTACGGGGTGGCGGGTGAAAAACTGTTTTTT.

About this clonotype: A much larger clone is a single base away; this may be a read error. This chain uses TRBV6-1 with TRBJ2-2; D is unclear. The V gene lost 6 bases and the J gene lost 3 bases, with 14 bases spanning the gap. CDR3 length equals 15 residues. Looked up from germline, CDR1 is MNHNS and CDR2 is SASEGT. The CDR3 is CASSRMLMDTGELFF. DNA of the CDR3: TGTGCCAGCAGCAGGATGTTGATGGACACCGGGGAGCTGTTTTTT.

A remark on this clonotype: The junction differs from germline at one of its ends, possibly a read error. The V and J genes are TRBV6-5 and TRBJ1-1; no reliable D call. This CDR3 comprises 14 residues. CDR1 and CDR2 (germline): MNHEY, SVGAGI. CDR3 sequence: CASRGGPHPAEVFF. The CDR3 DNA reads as TGTGCCAGCAGGGGCGGCCCCCACCCAGCTGAAGTTTTCTTT.

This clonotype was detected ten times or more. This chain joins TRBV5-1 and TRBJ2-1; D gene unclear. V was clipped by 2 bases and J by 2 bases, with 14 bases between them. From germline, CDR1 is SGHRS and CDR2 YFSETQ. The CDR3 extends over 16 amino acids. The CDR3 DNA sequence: TGCGCCAGCAGCTTCCTCGGTACAGTCGCCTACAATGAGCAGTTCTTC. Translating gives CASSFLGTVAYNEQFF.

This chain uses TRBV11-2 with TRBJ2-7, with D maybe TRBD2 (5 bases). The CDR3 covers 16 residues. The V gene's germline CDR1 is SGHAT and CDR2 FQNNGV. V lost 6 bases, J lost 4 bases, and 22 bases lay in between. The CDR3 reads CASRRAGCRRRYEQYF. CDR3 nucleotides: TGTGCCAGCAGGCGTGCTGGATGCAGGAGGCGATACGAGCAGTACTTC.

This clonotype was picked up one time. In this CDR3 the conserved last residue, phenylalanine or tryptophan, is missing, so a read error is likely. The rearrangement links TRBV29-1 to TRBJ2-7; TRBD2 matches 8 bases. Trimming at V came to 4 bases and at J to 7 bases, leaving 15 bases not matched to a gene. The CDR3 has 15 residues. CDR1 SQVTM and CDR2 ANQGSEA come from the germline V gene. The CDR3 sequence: CSVGPPSGSPGEQYS. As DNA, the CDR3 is TGCAGCGTTGGCCCACCCAGCGGGAGTCCGGGTGAGCAGTACTCC.

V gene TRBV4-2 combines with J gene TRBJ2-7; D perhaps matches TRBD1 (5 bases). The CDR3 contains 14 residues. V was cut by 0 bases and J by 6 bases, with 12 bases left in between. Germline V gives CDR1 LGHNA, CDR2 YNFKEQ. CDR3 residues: CASSQDVQVREQYF. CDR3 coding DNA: TGTGCCAGCAGCCAAGACGTACAGGTTCGCGAGCAGTACTTC.

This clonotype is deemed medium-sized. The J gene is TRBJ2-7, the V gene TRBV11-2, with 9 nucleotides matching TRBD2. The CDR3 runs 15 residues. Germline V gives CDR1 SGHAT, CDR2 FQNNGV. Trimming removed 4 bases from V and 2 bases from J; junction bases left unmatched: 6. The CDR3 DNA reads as TGTGCCAGCAGCTCCTCTGCGGGAGGGCCCTACGAGCAGTACTTC. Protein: CASSSSAGGPYEQYF.

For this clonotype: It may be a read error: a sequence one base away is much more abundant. CDR3 residues: CASSDRTDQPQHF. In DNA, the CDR3 is TGTGCCAGCAGCGACAGGACCGATCAGCCCCAGCATTTT. This chain links TRBV6-2 or TRBV6-3 with TRBJ1-5; the D gene is possibly TRBD1 (6 bases). The CDR3 loop spans 13 amino acids. V was clipped by 6 bases and J by 5 bases, with 11 bases between them. Per germline, CDR1 MNHEY and CDR2 SVGEGT.

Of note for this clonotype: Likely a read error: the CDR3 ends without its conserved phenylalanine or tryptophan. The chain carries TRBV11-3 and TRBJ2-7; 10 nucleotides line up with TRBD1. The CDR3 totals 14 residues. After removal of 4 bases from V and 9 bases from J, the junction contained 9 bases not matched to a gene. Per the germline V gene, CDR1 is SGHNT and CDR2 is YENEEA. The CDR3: CASSSGQGSHGQYI. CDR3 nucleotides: TGTGCCAGCAGCTCGGGACAGGGGTCCCACGGGCAGTACATC.